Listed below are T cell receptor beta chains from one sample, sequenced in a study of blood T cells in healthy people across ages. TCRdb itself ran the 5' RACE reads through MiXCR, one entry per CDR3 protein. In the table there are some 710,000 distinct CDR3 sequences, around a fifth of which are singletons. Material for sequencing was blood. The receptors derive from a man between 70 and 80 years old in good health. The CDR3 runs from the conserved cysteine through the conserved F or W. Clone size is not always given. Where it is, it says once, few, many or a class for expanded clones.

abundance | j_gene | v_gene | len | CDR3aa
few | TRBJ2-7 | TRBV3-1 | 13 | CASSQGRPYEQYF
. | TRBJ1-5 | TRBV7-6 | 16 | CASSLGRGPSNQPQHF
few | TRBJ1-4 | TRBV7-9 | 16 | CASSPDGGALNEKLFF
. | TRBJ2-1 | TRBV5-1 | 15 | CASSSASSSYNEQFF
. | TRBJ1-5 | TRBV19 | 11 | CASSTGTEKHF
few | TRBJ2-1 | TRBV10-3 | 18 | CAISGQLAGSSSYNEQFF
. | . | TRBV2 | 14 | CASGPGQPYNEQFF
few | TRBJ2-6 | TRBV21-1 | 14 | CAFQGTSGANVLTF
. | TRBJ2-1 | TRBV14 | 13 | CASSPTGLGGQFF
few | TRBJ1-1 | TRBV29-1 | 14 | CSIALLGAGTEAFF
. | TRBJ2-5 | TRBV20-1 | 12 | CSARSPGETQYF
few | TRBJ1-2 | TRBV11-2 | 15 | CASSFRGTGNYGYTF
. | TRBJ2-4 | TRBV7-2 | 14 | CASSPPVAKNIQYF
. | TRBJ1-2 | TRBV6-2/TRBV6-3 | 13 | CAGRGGASYGYTF
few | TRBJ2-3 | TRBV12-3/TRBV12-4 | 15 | CASSLGQGNSDTQYF
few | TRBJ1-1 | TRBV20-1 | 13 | CSTLGGGNTEAFF
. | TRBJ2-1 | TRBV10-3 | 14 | CAISDGDYHNEQFF
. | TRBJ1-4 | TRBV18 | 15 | CASSRDGDGSEKLFF
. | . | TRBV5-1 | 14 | CASSPPGSTDTQHF
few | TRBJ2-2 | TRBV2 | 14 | CATRGQGNTGELFF
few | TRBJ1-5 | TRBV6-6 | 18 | CASSQIPGQQFSNQPQHF
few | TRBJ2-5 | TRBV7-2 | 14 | CASNFGQVQETQYF